The subject of this entry is one T cell receptor (beta chain). The antigen is unknown. Patients aged 18 to 65 had newly diagnosed hyperthyroidism of under 2 months' duration. Researchers amplified the TCR beta CDR3 regions from RNA transcripts. The TCR CDR3 first-round RT-PCR relied on the HTBI primer set. A single record per CDR3 protein comes from TCRdb applying MiXCR to the multiplex PCR reads. The repertoire holds 600,000 to 650,000 distinct CDR3 sequences, roughly 16% seen once, with around 4% in the top ten. V lost 0 bases and J lost 3, with 10 bases in between. CDR1 SGHRS and CDR2 YFSETQ come from the germline V gene. The CDR3 consists of 15 residues. This sample is part of a study of T cells in Graves' hyperthyroidism and ophthalmopathy. Overall study results and limits: Most clonotypes expanded in the thyroid (above 0.001) were also present in blood. A 13 V-J model separated ophthalmopathy from stable hyperthyroidism. With a median lead of around 6.7 months before onset, the model predicted ophthalmopathy.

Specimen: blood. The chain carries TRBV5-1 and TRBJ1-3; D perhaps matches TRBD1 (6 bases). This receptor was identified in a woman in her thirties with Graves' hyperthyroidism. The CDR3 DNA sequence: TGCGCCAGCAGCTTGGCCTTGACAGGTGGAAACACCATATATTTT. Translating gives CASSLALTGGNTIYF.